The 11 T cell receptor beta chains below all came from one sample that was sequenced in a study of cytomegalovirus exposure and HLA in healthy donors. The PCR made use of 60 Vbeta and 13 Jbeta primers. The protocol was immunoSEQ multiplex PCR, while the TCRdb copy is restricted to in-frame clones and leaves out a portion. This sample yields around 280,000 clones, of which around 90% are seen a single time; roughly 2.1% belongs to the top ten. Material: PBMCs. The receptors were sampled from a woman between 18 and 29 years old in good health and CMV-seronegative.

The gene calls are TRBV25-1 and TRBJ1-2, with D possibly TRBD1 on 5 matching bases. V lost 1 base and J lost 8, with 14 bases in between. CDR1 and CDR2 (germline): MGHDK, SYGVNS. CDR3 length: 14 residues. CDR3 in amino acids: CASSEWEGGAGYTF. CDR3 nucleotide sequence: TGTGCCAGCAGTGAATGGGAGGGAGGGGCGGGCTACACCTTC.

The V gene is TRBV6-5, the J gene TRBJ1-1, with TRBD1 identical over 7 bases. CDR1 and CDR2 from the germline V gene are MNHEY and SVGAGI. The CDR3 contains 11 residues. V trimming: 6 bases; J trimming: 8 bases; junction bases outside the gene matches: 3. DNA of the CDR3: TGTGCCAGCAGACGGGACAGAGAAGCTTTCTTT. It yields the protein CASRRDREAFF.

This clone appeared a single time. The chain is built from TRBV9 and TRBJ2-3, with D possibly matching TRBD1 (6 bases). Trimming left V 0 bases short and J 2 bases short, with 10 bases between. CDR3 length: 15 residues. Germline V lookup: CDR1 SGDLS, CDR2 YYNGEE. The DNA for the CDR3 is TGTGCCAGCAGCGTAGGGGGACATATCACAGATACGCAGTATTTT. Residues: CASSVGGHITDTQYF.

There are a few counts of this clone. The chain links TRBV18 to TRBJ1-2; possibly TRBD1 for D (5 bases). The CDR3 runs to 13 residues. Trimming removed 4 bases at V and 4 bases at J, with 10 bases between. Per germline, CDR1 KGHSH and CDR2 LQKENI. The DNA of the CDR3 is TGTGCCAGCTCACGACAGTACATCTATGGCTACACCTTC. As protein: CASSRQYIYGYTF.

This chain joins TRBV19 and TRBJ1-5, with 7 bases fitting TRBD1. J lost 1 base, V lost 5 bases, and 5 bases had no gene match. Germline CDR1 is LNHDA and CDR2 is SQIVND (reference sequence). The CDR3 consists of 15 residues. The CDR3 DNA follows: TGTGCCAGTAGTGCGACAGGGCAAAGCAATCAGCCCCAGCATTTT. Protein: CASSATGQSNQPQHF. Variable domain in full (rest from reference TRBV19 and TRBJ1-5): DGGITQSPKYLFRKEGQNVTLSCEQNLNHDAMYWYRQDPGQGLRLIYYSQIVNDFQKGDIAEGYSVSREKKESFPLTVTSAQKNPTAFYLCASSATGQSNQPQHFGDGTRLSIL.

The chain links TRBV6-5 to TRBJ2-7, with TRBD2 as a possible D gene (5 bases). Trimming removed 0 bases at V and 1 base at J, with 7 bases between. The CDR3 has 14 residues. Germline CDR1 MNHEY, CDR2 SVGAGI. The CDR3 bases are TGTGCCAGCAGTTACTCACGGGGTTCCTACGAGCAGTACTTC. It specifies CASSYSRGSYEQYF.

CDR3 amino acids: CASSLAPSNYGYTF. DNA of the CDR3: TGTGCCAGCAGCTTAGCGCCAAGCAACTATGGCTACACCTTC. The chain employs TRBV7-8 and TRBJ1-2, with D unclear. The germline V gene encodes CDR1 SGHVS and CDR2 FQNEAQ. This CDR3 is 14 amino acids long. V was trimmed by 0 bases and J by 2 bases, leaving 7 bases between them. Full variable domain (remainder filled in from reference TRBV7-8 and TRBJ1-2): GAGVSQSPRYKVAKRGQDVALRCDPISGHVSLFWYQQALGQGPEFLTYFQNEAQLDKSGLPSDRFFAERPEGSVSTLKIQRTQQEDSAVYLCASSLAPSNYGYTFGSGTRLTVV.

V and J are TRBV27 and TRBJ1-4; 7 positions match TRBD1. Germline-derived CDR1 and CDR2 are MNHEY and SMNVEV (reference sequence). The CDR3 is made up of 14 amino acids. Trimming cost V 6 bases and J 5 bases; bases outside gene matches: 6. The CDR3 DNA reads as TGTGCCAGCAGACGACAGGGTGCGAATGAAAAACTGTTTTTT. Protein sequence: CASRRQGANEKLFF.

This chain uses TRBV5-4 with TRBJ2-1, with D unclear. This CDR3 has 13 amino acids. The V and J ends lost 2 bases and 5 bases respectively, with 8 bases between them. CDR1 and CDR2 (germline): SGHNT, YYREEE (reference sequence). The DNA for the CDR3 is TGTGCCAGCAGCTTCCAAGCTAACAATGAGCAGTTCTTC. It yields the protein CASSFQANNEQFF.

The chain carries TRBV19 and TRBJ2-6; possible D gene TRBD2, 8 bases. Germline-derived CDR1 and CDR2 are LNHDA and SQIVND (reference sequence). The CDR3 sequence is 19 residues long. Trimming shortened V by 3 bases and J by 4 bases, and 22 bases separated the two germline ends. The CDR3 protein is CASSIRGGPGTAGANVLTF. The CDR3 nucleotides read TGTGCCAGTAGTATTCGGGGGGGTCCCGGGACAGCGGGGGCCAACGTCCTGACTTTC.

The V call is TRBV18, the J call TRBJ2-7, with D maybe TRBD2 (5 bases). CDR3 length: 14 residues. Trimming shortened V by 3 bases and J by 3 bases, and 12 bases separated the two germline ends. Germline values: CDR1 KGHSH, CDR2 LQKENI. The CDR3 loop reads CASSPASGNYEQYF. The CDR3 DNA sequence: TGTGCCAGCTCACCGGCGTCGGGGAACTACGAGCAGTACTTC.